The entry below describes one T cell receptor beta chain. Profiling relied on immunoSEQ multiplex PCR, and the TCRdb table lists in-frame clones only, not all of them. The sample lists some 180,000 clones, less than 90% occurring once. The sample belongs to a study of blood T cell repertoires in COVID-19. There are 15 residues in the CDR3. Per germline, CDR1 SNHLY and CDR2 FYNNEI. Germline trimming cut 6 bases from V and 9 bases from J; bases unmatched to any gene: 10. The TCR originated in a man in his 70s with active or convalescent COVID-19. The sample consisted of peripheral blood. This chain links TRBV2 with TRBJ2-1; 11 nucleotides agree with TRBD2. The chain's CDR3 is CASRKVLAGVGEQFF. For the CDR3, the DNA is TGTGCCAGCAGAAAGGTACTAGCGGGAGTCGGTGAGCAGTTCTTC.